Detailed here is one TCR beta chain. Antigen specificity is unknown. This sample was included in a study of graft-versus-host responses after intestinal transplantation. Study outcomes and limitations: Elevated graft-versus-host to host-versus-graft clonal ratios in allografts were recorded for patients with graft-donor T cell macrochimerism.

Generated by immunoSEQ multiplex PCR, the TCRdb table keeps only in-frame clones and is missing some. The data show 85,000 to 90,000 clones, roughly 89% seen once. This CDR3 has 15 residues. CDR1 KGHSH and CDR2 LQKENI come from the germline V gene. Trimming removed 0 bases at V and 2 bases at J, with 10 bases between. The TCR sequence derives from a human donor who received an intestinal transplant. The gene calls are TRBV18 and TRBJ1-2; D might be TRBD1 (5 bases). Here the sequenced sample was unstimulated CD4+ T cells sorted from spleen or lymph node cells, taken before intestinal transplant. CDR3 nucleotides: TGTGCCAGCTCACCACCGGACAACGGGAACTATGGCTACACCTTC. Its translation: CASSPPDNGNYGYTF.